Below, 11 T cell receptor beta chains from the same sample are listed, as sequenced in a study of beta chain features in type 1 diabetes. Broader study findings: Moderate yet significant TCRB CDR3 shortening was seen in Type 1 diabetes patients in all four CD4+ subsets.

TCRB transcripts that were expressed got sequenced, as all of the isolated RNA had been reverse transcribed. Libraries were prepared by immunoSEQ multiplex PCR; TCRdb keeps only in-frame clonotypes and omits some of them. The sample holds under 300,000 clones, roughly 14% seen once. No antigen has been identified for these receptors. The material sequenced was naive CD4+ T cells from blood. These receptors all come from a young man with type 1 diabetes.

This clone was observed a few times. The CDR3 DNA reads as TGTGCCAGCACCGATAGCGGGCCCGGCACAGATACGCAGTATTTT. It encodes CASTDSGPGTDTQYF. The chain links TRBV6-5 to TRBJ2-3; 7 bases match TRBD2. Germline loops: CDR1 MNHEY, CDR2 SVGAGI. This CDR3 has 15 residues. Germline trimming cut 7 bases from V and 1 base from J; bases unmatched to any gene: 8.

There are a few counts of this clone. V is TRBV5-1 and J is TRBJ2-7; TRBD2 is a possible D gene (5 bases). CDR1 and CDR2 (germline): SGHRS, YFSETQ. Trimming left V 0 bases short and J 7 bases short, with 8 bases between. The CDR3 has 12 amino acids. The CDR3 DNA reads as TGCGCCAGCAGCTTGGTTCCGGGAGAGCAGTACTTC. This sequence encodes CASSLVPGEQYF.

This clone was counted between two and nine times. This chain connects TRBV2 to TRBJ1-1, with 9 nucleotides matching TRBD1. The germline CDR1 and CDR2 sequences are SNHLY and FYNNEI. The CDR3 is 14 residues long. The ends lost 5 bases at V and 1 base at J; junction bases unmatched: 2. The CDR3 bases are TGTGCCAGCAGTCCGGGACAGGGGAACACTGAAGCTTTCTTT. Translating it yields CASSPGQGNTEAFF.

The gene calls are TRBV15 and TRBJ2-1, with 9 bases that match TRBD1. CDR1 and CDR2 from the germline V gene are LNHNV and YYDKDF (reference sequence). V lost 4 bases and J lost 6; bases outside the gene matches: 7. This CDR3 has 15 residues. The CDR3 protein is CATSTRTGVVNEQFF. CDR3 nucleotides: TGTGCCACCAGCACCCGGACAGGGGTGGTCAATGAGCAGTTCTTC.

The rearrangement links TRBV5-1 to TRBJ2-5; tentatively, D is TRBD2 (6 bases). Trimming removed 4 bases at V and 0 bases at J, with 13 bases between. The germline V gene encodes CDR1 SGHRS and CDR2 YFSETQ. This CDR3 region has 15 residues. For the CDR3, the DNA is TGCGCCAGCAGCGTGGGCCGGGGGTACCAAGAGACCCAGTACTTC. It translates to CASSVGRGYQETQYF.

The chain recombines TRBV7-2 with TRBJ2-1; 8 nucleotides agree with TRBD2. The CDR3 is 14 residues long. CDR1 SGHTA and CDR2 FQGNSA come from the germline V gene. V lost 6 bases to trimming and J lost 8 bases; unmatched junction nucleotides: 9. This CDR3 reads CASRGAGEVYEQFF. Here the CDR3 DNA reads TGTGCCAGCAGGGGAGCGGGAGAAGTATATGAGCAGTTCTTC.

This chain uses TRBV19 with TRBJ2-3; the match to TRBD2 covers 10 bases. The germline CDR1 and CDR2 sequences are LNHDA and SQIVND (reference sequence). The CDR3 is made up of 16 amino acids. V shed 7 bases and J 2 bases; nucleotides not matched to a gene: 9. CDR3 in amino acids: CASTLASGSTTDTQYF. The CDR3 DNA follows: TGTGCCAGTACCCTGGCTAGCGGGAGTACCACAGATACGCAGTATTTT. Based on the CDR3 plus reference TRBV19 and TRBJ2-3, the full variable domain is DGGITQSPKYLFRKEGQNVTLSCEQNLNHDAMYWYRQDPGQGLRLIYYSQIVNDFQKGDIAEGYSVSREKKESFPLTVTSAQKNPTAFYLCASTLASGSTTDTQYFGPGTRLTVL.

The genes are TRBV7-9 and TRBJ1-3; TRBD1 might be the D (6 bases). V was shortened by 9 bases and J by 0 bases, with 15 bases between the two germline ends. This CDR3 has 15 amino acids. CDR1 is SEHNR and CDR2 is FQNEAQ in the germline V gene (reference sequence). DNA of the CDR3: TGTGCCAGTATCGAGGGGACAAGCTCTGGAAACACCATATATTTT. Its protein product is CASIEGTSSGNTIYF. The complete variable domain, with remaining parts taken from reference TRBV7-9 and TRBJ1-3, reads DTGVSQNPRHKITKRGQNVTFRCDPISEHNRLYWYRQTLGQGPEFLTYFQNEAQLEKSRLLSDRFSAERPKGSFSTLEIQRTEQGDSAMYLCASIEGTSSGNTIYFGEGSWLTVV.

The chain is built from TRBV4-1 and TRBJ2-2; TRBD1 aligns across 7 bases. The CDR3 is 14 amino acids. Unmatched junction bases numbered 4, after V lost 4 bases and J lost 5 bases. Germline V CDR1 and CDR2: MGHRA, YSYEKL. The CDR3 bases are TGCGCCAGCAGCCCGGGACAGCGGACCGGGGAGCTGTTTTTT. Its translation: CASSPGQRTGELFF.

This clone has only a few counts. The rearrangement uses TRBV28 and TRBJ1-2; tentatively, D is TRBD1 (5 bases). V lost 6 bases to trimming and J lost 7 bases, with 18 bases between them. CDR1 is MDHEN, CDR2 SYDVKM, per germline. The CDR3 runs 14 residues. CDR3 sequence (DNA): TGTGCCAGCAGGCGAAGACAGCCTGGGCCTGGCTACACCTTC. Translating it yields CASRRRQPGPGYTF.

This chain joins TRBV14 and TRBJ1-1, with D possibly TRBD1 on 5 matching bases. Trimming took 3 bases from V and 4 from J, leaving 15 bases between them. There are 15 residues in the CDR3. CDR1 is SGHDN and CDR2 is FVKESK in the germline V gene. The CDR3 loop reads CASSHPAPGVTEAFF. Here the CDR3 DNA reads TGTGCCAGCAGCCACCCAGCCCCGGGGGTCACTGAAGCTTTCTTT.